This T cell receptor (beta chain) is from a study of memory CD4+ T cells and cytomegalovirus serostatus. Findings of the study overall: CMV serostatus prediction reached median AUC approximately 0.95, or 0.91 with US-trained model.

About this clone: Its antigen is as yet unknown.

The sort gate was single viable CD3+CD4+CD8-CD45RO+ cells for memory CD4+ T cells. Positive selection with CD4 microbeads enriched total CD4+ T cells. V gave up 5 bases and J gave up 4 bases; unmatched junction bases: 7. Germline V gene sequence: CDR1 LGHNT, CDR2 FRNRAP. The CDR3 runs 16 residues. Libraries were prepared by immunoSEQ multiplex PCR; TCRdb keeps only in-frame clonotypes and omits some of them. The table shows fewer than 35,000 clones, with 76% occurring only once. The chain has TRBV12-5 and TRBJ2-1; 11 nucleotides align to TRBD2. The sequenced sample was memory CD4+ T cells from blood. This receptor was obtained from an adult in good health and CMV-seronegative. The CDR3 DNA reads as TGTGCTAGTGGTGTCTCTAGCGGGGGGCCTTACAATGAGCAGTTCTTC. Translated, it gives CASGVSSGGPYNEQFF.